Reported below is one T cell receptor (beta chain). These data come from a study of blood T cell repertoires in COVID-19. Germline-derived CDR1 and CDR2 are LNHDA and SQIVND (reference sequence). The V end lost 7 bases, the J end lost 0 bases, and 19 bases lay between the germline ends. CDR3 length: 18 amino acids. Sequencing used immunoSEQ multiplex PCR; TCRdb keeps in-frame clones, though not all of them. This table holds around 700,000 clones, about 87% found once. This sequence originates from a woman between 18 and 30 years old with acute or convalescent COVID-19. The genes are TRBV19 and TRBJ2-6; D remains unclear. What was sequenced was peripheral blood. Here the CDR3 reads CASTPYSLPSSGANVLTF. CDR3 in DNA: TGTGCCAGTACCCCGTACTCTCTACCGAGCTCTGGGGCCAACGTCCTGACTTTC.